These 16 T cell receptor beta chains share one sample of origin, sequenced in a study of blood T cell repertoires in COVID-19. Produced via immunoSEQ multiplex PCR; TCRdb's table is partial and in-frame only. The sample lists 130,000 to 150,000 clones; approximately 91% were seen once. The sequencing sample was made of peripheral blood. The receptors were sampled from a man aged 45-65 years with active or convalescent COVID-19.

V gene TRBV2 combines with J gene TRBJ1-1; tentative D call: TRBD1 (5 bases). This CDR3 spans 14 amino acids. With 10 bases removed from V and 1 base from J, the gap between germline ends came to 16 bases. Germline loops: CDR1 SNHLY, CDR2 FYNNEI. The DNA for the CDR3 is TGTGCCACCCGGAAAAGGGGTAGGAACACTGAAGCTTTCTTT. It specifies CATRKRGRNTEAFF.

In DNA form, the CDR3 reads TGTGCCAGCAGCCGCCGCGGGAGTAGTGGAGATACGCAGTATTTT. This encodes CASSRRGSSGDTQYF. The chain uses TRBV6-5 and TRBJ2-3, with TRBD2 identical over 7 bases. Germline lookup yields CDR1 MNHEY and CDR2 SVGAGI. The CDR3 has 15 amino acids. Germline trimming cut 6 bases from V and 5 bases from J; bases unmatched to any gene: 11.

The chain uses TRBV5-5 and TRBJ2-5; 7 nucleotides align to TRBD1. The CDR3 totals 15 residues. With V trimmed by 2 bases and J by 2 bases, 6 bases remained unmatched. Germline values: CDR1 SGHKS, CDR2 YYEKEE (reference sequence). For the CDR3, the DNA is TGTGCCAGCAGCTTAGTGACAGGGCGGCAAGAGACCCAGTACTTC. This translates into CASSLVTGRQETQYF. Combining the CDR3 with reference TRBV5-5 and TRBJ2-5 gives the whole variable domain DAGVTQSPTHLIKTRGQQVTLRCSPISGHKSVSWYQQVLGQGPQFIFQYYEKEERGRGNFPDRFSARQFPNYSSELNVNALLLGDSALYLCASSLVTGRQETQYFGPGTRLLVL.

This clone was seen only a few times. V usage is TRBV18 and J usage is TRBJ2-7, with 7 nucleotides matching TRBD1. This CDR3 is built from 14 residues. Germline lookup yields CDR1 KGHSH and CDR2 LQKENI. J was trimmed by 3 bases and V by 0 bases; bases with no gene match: 2. CDR3 amino acids: CASSPPGQSYEQYF. The DNA of the CDR3 is TGTGCCAGCTCACCACCGGGACAGAGCTACGAGCAGTACTTC.

The V and J genes are TRBV7-2 and TRBJ2-5, with D tentatively TRBD2 (5 bases). CDR3 size: 14 residues. The V and J ends lost 1 base and 5 bases respectively, with 11 bases between them. Germline V lookup: CDR1 SGHTA, CDR2 FQGNSA. CDR3 protein: CASSLGSKRETQYF. The DNA of the CDR3 is TGTGCCAGCAGCTTAGGCAGCAAGCGGGAGACCCAGTACTTC.

The rearrangement uses TRBV6-6 and TRBJ2-2; D remains ambiguous. The CDR3 loop spans 14 amino acids. V was trimmed by 4 bases and J by 2 bases, leaving 8 bases between them. Per the germline V gene, CDR1 is MNHNY and CDR2 is SVGAGI (reference sequence). The CDR3, as DNA: TGTGCCAGCAGTTCCTATTCCAACACCGGGGAGCTGTTTTTT. Translation: CASSSYSNTGELFF.

This clone was counted once. The chain employs TRBV7-2 and TRBJ2-7, with 9 nucleotides matching TRBD2. Germline V lookup: CDR1 SGHTA, CDR2 FQGNSA. The CDR3 totals 14 residues. Germline trimming cut 5 bases from V and 7 bases from J; bases unmatched to any gene: 9. The CDR3 DNA is TGTGCCAGCAGCACCAGCGGGGGGATCTTGGAGCAGTACTTC. This codes for CASSTSGGILEQYF.

The chain has TRBV4-1 and TRBJ2-1; TRBD2 matches at 14 bases. Looked up from germline, CDR1 is MGHRA and CDR2 is YSYEKL. The CDR3 runs 20 residues. With 4 bases clipped from V and 0 bases from J, the junction kept 11 bases outside the gene matches. CDR3 sequence (DNA): TGCGCCAGCAGCCCCTCAGGGACTAGCGGGAGTGGGAGCTCCTACAATGAGCAGTTCTTC. Amino acids: CASSPSGTSGSGSSYNEQFF.

This rearrangement joins TRBV7-9 to TRBJ1-2; 10 bases agree with TRBD1. V shed 5 bases and J 8 bases; nucleotides not matched to a gene: 8. CDR3 length: 14 amino acids. CDR1 is SEHNR, CDR2 FQNEAQ, per germline (reference sequence). CDR3 residues: CASSAPDRGKGYTF. The CDR3 coding sequence is TGTGCCAGCAGCGCCCCGGACAGGGGGAAAGGCTACACCTTC.

CDR3 sequence reads: CASSFVAGGRYEQYF. For the CDR3, the DNA is TGTGCCAGCAGTTTTGTGGCAGGGGGCAGGTACGAGCAGTACTTC. V gene TRBV27 combines with J gene TRBJ2-7, with 8 bases identical to TRBD1. V lost 3 bases to trimming and J lost 4 bases; unmatched junction nucleotides: 8. Germline CDR1 is MNHEY and CDR2 is SMNVEV (reference sequence). The CDR3 length is 15 residues.

The gene calls are TRBV20-1 and TRBJ2-1; 9 nucleotides align to TRBD2. Trimming cost V 3 bases and J 6 bases; bases outside gene matches: 12. From germline, CDR1 is DFQATT and CDR2 SNEGSKA (reference sequence). CDR3 size: 16 residues. CDR3 nucleotides: TGCAGTGCTAGTGACCCCACTAGCGGGCGGCCCAATGAGCAGTTCTTC. Its translation is CSASDPTSGRPNEQFF.

The chain uses TRBV9 and TRBJ1-2; 8 bases are shared with TRBD1. CDR1 is SGDLS and CDR2 is YYNGEE in the germline V gene. The length of the CDR3 is 15 residues. The trim removed 4 bases at V and 2 bases at J, leaving 7 bases unmatched. CDR3 nucleotides: TGTGCCAGCAGCCTACCCCGACAGGGGAACTATGGCTACACCTTC. It codes for CASSLPRQGNYGYTF.

The sample holds one count of this clone. The chain employs TRBV4-2 and TRBJ2-1; TRBD2 is a possible D gene (6 bases). The ends were cut back, 1 base at V and 7 bases at J, with 11 bases in the middle. Germline CDR1 and CDR2: LGHNA and YNFKEQ. CDR3 length: 14 amino acids. This CDR3 is CASSQARGGNEQFF. CDR3 bases: TGTGCCAGCAGCCAAGCCCGAGGAGGGAATGAGCAGTTCTTC.

The chain combines TRBV18 with TRBJ2-7; 13 bases agree with TRBD2. Germline V CDR1 and CDR2: KGHSH, LQKENI. V dropped 0 bases and J dropped 5; count of bases not matched to a gene: 19. The CDR3 extends over 21 amino acids. In nucleotides, the CDR3 is TGTGCCAGCTCACCACCCTTAATGGGACAGATCGGACTAGCGGGAGTCCACGAGCAGTACTTC. It encodes CASSPPLMGQIGLAGVHEQYF. Filled out from reference TRBV18 and TRBJ2-7, the complete variable domain reads NAGVMQNPRHLVRRRGQEARLRCSPMKGHSHVYWYRQLPEEGLKFMVYLQKENIIDESGMPKERFSAEFPKEGPSILRIQQVVRGDSAAYFCASSPPLMGQIGLAGVHEQYFGPGTRLTVT.

The gene calls are TRBV6-5 and TRBJ2-7, with D perhaps matching TRBD1 (6 bases). Trimming removed 6 bases at V and 6 bases at J, with 21 bases between. Germline CDR1 and CDR2: MNHEY and SVGAGI. The length of the CDR3 is 15 residues. In nucleotides, the CDR3 is TGTGCCAGCAGCCCGGACAGAGGGAGATTAGGCGAGCAGTACTTC. This codes for CASSPDRGRLGEQYF.

The DNA for the CDR3 is TGTGCCAGTACCTCCGGGGGGGTTGGGGAGCTGTTTTTT. It translates to CASTSGGVGELFF. The chain is built from TRBV19 and TRBJ2-2; 8 positions match TRBD2. Per the germline V gene, CDR1 is LNHDA and CDR2 is SQIVND (reference sequence). This CDR3 is 13 amino acids long. Losses at the gene ends were 7 bases for V and 8 bases for J; bases not matched to a gene: 6.